Listed below are T cell receptor beta chains from one sample, sequenced in a study of cytotoxic CD8 clonotypes in ibrutinib-treated CLL. Using immunoSEQ multiplex PCR, the repertoire was profiled, and TCRdb retains in-frame clones only, with some absent. Here the sample spans approximately 200,000 clones, around 72% being singletons. The sample in question was PBMCs, obtained after 24 months of ibrutinib treatment. The receptors derive from a human donor with chronic lymphocytic leukemia. CDR3s include the opening cysteine and the closing phenylalanine or tryptophan. D genes are given only for firm matches. Part of the rows lack a size; the others show once, few, many or a class for expanded clones.

cdr3_aa: CASSSTGMSRIEQYF
cdr3_nt: TGTGCCAGCAGTTCTACAGGGATGTCGCGGATCGAGCAGTACTTC
v_call: TRBV25-1
d_call: NA
j_call: TRBJ2-7
clone_size: NA

cdr3_aa: CASSPGGETYEQYF
cdr3_nt: TGCGCCAGCAGCCCCGGAGGGGAAACCTACGAGCAGTACTTC
v_call: TRBV5-1
d_call: NA
j_call: TRBJ2-7
clone_size: NA

cdr3_aa: CASSYLSNQPQHF
cdr3_nt: TGTGCCAGCAGTTACCTTAGCAATCAGCCCCAGCATTTT
v_call: TRBV6-5
d_call: NA
j_call: TRBJ1-5
clone_size: NA

cdr3_aa: CASRLWTGGFSYEQYF
cdr3_nt: TGTGCCAGCAGATTATGGACTGGCGGGTTTTCCTACGAGCAGTACTTC
v_call: TRBV7-2
d_call: NA
j_call: TRBJ2-7
clone_size: NA

cdr3_aa: CASSHPRQGSNTEAFF
cdr3_nt: TGCGCCAGCAGCCATCCAAGACAGGGGTCGAACACTGAAGCTTTCTTT
v_call: TRBV4-1
d_call: TRBD1
j_call: TRBJ1-1
clone_size: NA

cdr3_aa: CASSPLQGYGYGYTF
cdr3_nt: TGTGCCAGCAGCCCACTGCAGGGGTATGGCTATGGCTACACCTTC
v_call: TRBV4-2
d_call: NA
j_call: TRBJ1-2
clone_size: NA

cdr3_aa: CASEGDPYEQYF
cdr3_nt: TGTGCCAGCGAGGGAGATCCCTACGAGCAGTACTTC
v_call: TRBV6-1
d_call: NA
j_call: TRBJ2-7
clone_size: NA

cdr3_aa: CASVNGSSGANVLTF
cdr3_nt: TGTGCCAGCGTGAACGGGAGCTCTGGGGCCAACGTCCTGACTTTC
v_call: TRBV9
d_call: NA
j_call: TRBJ2-6
clone_size: few

cdr3_aa: CASSFSRSGRTKNIQYF
cdr3_nt: TGTGCCAGCAGCTTTTCCCGCTCAGGGCGTACCAAAAACATTCAGTACTTC
v_call: TRBV11-2
d_call: NA
j_call: TRBJ2-4
clone_size: NA

cdr3_aa: CASSQAGSYGTDTQYF
cdr3_nt: TGCGCCAGCAGCCAAGCAGGATCGTACGGCACAGATACGCAGTATTTT
v_call: TRBV4-3
d_call: NA
j_call: TRBJ2-3
clone_size: NA

cdr3_aa: CASSRGQSNEQFF
cdr3_nt: TGTGCCAGCTCGCGAGGACAGTCTAATGAGCAGTTCTTC
v_call: TRBV18
d_call: NA
j_call: TRBJ2-1
clone_size: NA

cdr3_aa: CASSYRRGRNTQYF
cdr3_nt: TGTGCCAGCAGTTACAGGAGGGGGCGAAATACGCAGTATTTT
v_call: TRBV6-5
d_call: NA
j_call: TRBJ2-3
clone_size: NA

cdr3_aa: CASSEFGTANTEAFF
cdr3_nt: TGTGCCAGCAGTGAATTTGGGACAGCGAACACTGAAGCTTTCTTT
v_call: TRBV25-1
d_call: TRBD1
j_call: TRBJ1-1
clone_size: NA

cdr3_aa: CASSQNIGNEQFF
cdr3_nt: TGTGCCAGCAGCCAAAACATCGGCAATGAGCAGTTCTTC
v_call: TRBV14
d_call: NA
j_call: TRBJ2-1
clone_size: NA

cdr3_aa: CASSYLLAGGINEQFF
cdr3_nt: TGTGCCAGCAGTTATTTGCTAGCGGGAGGGATAAATGAGCAGTTCTTC
v_call: TRBV27
d_call: TRBD2
j_call: TRBJ2-1
clone_size: NA

cdr3_aa: CASSTLGTGRKNYGYTF
cdr3_nt: TGTGCCAGTAGTACCCTGGGGACAGGGCGCAAAAACTATGGCTACACCTTC
v_call: TRBV19
d_call: TRBD1
j_call: TRBJ1-2
clone_size: NA

cdr3_aa: CASSAPGQGAGELFF
cdr3_nt: TGCGCCAGCAGCGCCCCGGGACAGGGGGCAGGGGAGCTGTTTTTT
v_call: TRBV5-1
d_call: TRBD1
j_call: TRBJ2-2
clone_size: NA

cdr3_aa: CASSVGDFRSSYNEQFF
cdr3_nt: TGTGCCAGCAGCGTAGGCGATTTCAGAAGCTCCTACAATGAGCAGTTCTTC
v_call: TRBV9
d_call: NA
j_call: TRBJ2-1
clone_size: few

cdr3_aa: CASRSRTSETGELFF
cdr3_nt: TGTGCCAGCAGATCCCGGACTAGCGAAACCGGGGAGCTGTTTTTT
v_call: TRBV11-3
d_call: TRBD2
j_call: TRBJ2-2
clone_size: NA

cdr3_aa: CASSRTPGKQFF
cdr3_nt: TGTGCCAGCAGCCGAACCCCGGGAAAACAGTTCTTC
v_call: TRBV11-2
d_call: NA
j_call: TRBJ2-1
clone_size: few

cdr3_aa: CASSVAASYNEQFF
cdr3_nt: TGTGCCAGCAGCGTAGCGGCCTCCTACAATGAGCAGTTCTTC
v_call: TRBV9
d_call: NA
j_call: TRBJ2-1
clone_size: NA

cdr3_aa: CAISPGLSMGDEQFF
cdr3_nt: TGTGCCATCAGCCCCGGACTGTCAATGGGAGATGAGCAGTTCTTC
v_call: TRBV10-3
d_call: NA
j_call: TRBJ2-1
clone_size: NA